This T cell receptor (beta chain) emerged from a study of T cell clonotyping in hematopoietic cell transplantation. Study-level background: Cytoreduction preceded collection of pretransplant recipient samples. Study conclusions and caveats: Pathologically expanded recipient clonotypes increased progressively from day 30 to day 180 as diversity fell.

Described time point: recipient sample about 28 days before transplant, after cytoreduction. The CDR3 loop spans 14 amino acids. The ends lost 5 bases at V and 7 bases at J; junction bases unmatched: 8. CDR1 is MGHRA and CDR2 is YSYEKL in the germline V gene. Sequenced by immunoSEQ multiplex PCR; TCRdb stores in-frame clones only, minus some. The table has 25,000 to 30,000 clones, under 90% seen once; the top ten hold 1.8%. As concerns this clone: Its antigen remains unidentified.

The rearrangement links TRBV4-1 to TRBJ2-1; 7 nucleotides align to TRBD1. The TCR originated in a man in his forties or fifties with acute myeloid leukemia. Some clones in this sample may be carry-over from other donors' samples. Sequenced here: peripheral blood mononuclear cells, sampled before stem cell transplant. The CDR3 reads CASSLGGLGNEQFF. The CDR3 nucleotides read TGCGCCAGCAGCTTAGGGGGCTTGGGTAATGAGCAGTTCTTC.